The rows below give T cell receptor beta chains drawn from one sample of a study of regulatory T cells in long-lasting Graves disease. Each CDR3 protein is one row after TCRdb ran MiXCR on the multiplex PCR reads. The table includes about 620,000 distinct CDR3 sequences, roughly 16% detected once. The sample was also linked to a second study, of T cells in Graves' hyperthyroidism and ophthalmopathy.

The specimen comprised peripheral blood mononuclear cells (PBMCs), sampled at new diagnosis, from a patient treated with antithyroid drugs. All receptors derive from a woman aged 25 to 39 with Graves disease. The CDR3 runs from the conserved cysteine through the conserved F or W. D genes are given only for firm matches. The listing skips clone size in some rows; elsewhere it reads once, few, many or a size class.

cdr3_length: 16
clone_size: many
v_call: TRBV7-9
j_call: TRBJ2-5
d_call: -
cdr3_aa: CASSLGHSVNEETQYF
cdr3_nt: TGTGCCAGCAGCTTGGGACACTCTGTAAACGAAGAGACCCAGTACTTC

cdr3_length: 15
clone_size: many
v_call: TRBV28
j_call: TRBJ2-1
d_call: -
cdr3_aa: CASSVQGTSYNEQFF
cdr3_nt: TGTGCCAGCAGTGTGCAGGGAACCTCCTACAATGAGCAGTTCTTC

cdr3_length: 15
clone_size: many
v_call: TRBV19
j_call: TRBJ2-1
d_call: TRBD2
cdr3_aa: CASRPRGRAVYEQFF
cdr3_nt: TGTGCCAGTAGACCACGAGGGAGGGCCGTATATGAGCAGTTCTTC

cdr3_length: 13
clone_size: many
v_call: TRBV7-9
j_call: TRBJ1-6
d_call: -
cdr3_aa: CASSLADNSPLHF
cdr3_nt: TGTGCCAGCAGCTTAGCTGACAATTCACCCCTCCACTTT

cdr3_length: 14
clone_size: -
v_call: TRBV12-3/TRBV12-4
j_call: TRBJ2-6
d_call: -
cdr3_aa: CASRSSSGANVLTF
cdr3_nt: TGTGCCAGCAGGTCTTCATCTGGGGCCAACGTCCTGACTTTC

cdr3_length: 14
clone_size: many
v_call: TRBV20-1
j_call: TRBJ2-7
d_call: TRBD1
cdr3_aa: CSASGGQRTYEQYF
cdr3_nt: TGCAGTGCTAGTGGGGGACAGAGAACCTACGAGCAGTACTTC

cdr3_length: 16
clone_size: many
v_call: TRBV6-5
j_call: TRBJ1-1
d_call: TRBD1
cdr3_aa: CASSSHYQGANTEAFF
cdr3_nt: TGTGCCAGCAGTTCTCACTATCAGGGGGCAAACACTGAAGCTTTCTTT

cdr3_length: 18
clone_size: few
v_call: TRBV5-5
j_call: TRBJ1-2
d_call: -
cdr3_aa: CASSLDAPGRLPNYGYTF
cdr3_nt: TGTGCCAGCAGCTTGGATGCACCGGGACGCCTCCCGAACTATGGCTACACCTTC

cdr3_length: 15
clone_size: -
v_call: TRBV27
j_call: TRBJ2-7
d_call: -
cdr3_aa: CASSSWGLSSYEQYF
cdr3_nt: TGTGCCAGCAGTTCGTGGGGACTTTCTTCCTACGAGCAGTACTTC

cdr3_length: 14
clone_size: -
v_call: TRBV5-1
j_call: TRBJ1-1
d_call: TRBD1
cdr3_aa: CASSLLDRGTEAFF
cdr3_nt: TGCGCCAGCAGCCTACTTGACAGGGGCACTGAAGCTTTCTTT

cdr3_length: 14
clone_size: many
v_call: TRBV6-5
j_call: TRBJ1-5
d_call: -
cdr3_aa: CASSSPGRRQPQHF
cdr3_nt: TGTGCCAGCAGTTCCCCGGGGCGAAGACAGCCCCAGCATTTT

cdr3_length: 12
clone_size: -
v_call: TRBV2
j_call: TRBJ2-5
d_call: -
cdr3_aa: CASIGVSETQYF
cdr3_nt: TGTGCCAGCATTGGCGTTTCTGAGACCCAGTACTTC

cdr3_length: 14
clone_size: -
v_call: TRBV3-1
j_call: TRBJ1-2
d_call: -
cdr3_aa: CASSQVQSSAGYTF
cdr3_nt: TGTGCCAGCAGCCAAGTGCAATCCTCCGCCGGCTACACCTTC

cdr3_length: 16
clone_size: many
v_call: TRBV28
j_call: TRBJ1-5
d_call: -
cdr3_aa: CASSYGGGGGNQPQHF
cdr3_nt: TGTGCCAGCAGCTATGGTGGGGGTGGGGGCAATCAGCCCCAGCATTTT

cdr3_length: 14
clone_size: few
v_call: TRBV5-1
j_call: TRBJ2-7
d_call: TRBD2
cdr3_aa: CASSLPGLADEQYF
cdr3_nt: TGCGCCAGCAGCTTACCAGGACTAGCGGACGAGCAGTACTTC

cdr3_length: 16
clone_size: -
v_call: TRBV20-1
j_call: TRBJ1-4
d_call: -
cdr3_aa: CSARGLIQGVVEKLFF
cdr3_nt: TGCAGTGCTAGGGGGCTTATACAGGGTGTTGTTGAAAAACTGTTTTTT

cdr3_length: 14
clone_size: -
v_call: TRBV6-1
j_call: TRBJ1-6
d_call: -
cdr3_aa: CASRPRTGNSPLHF
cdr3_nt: TGTGCCAGCCGACCCCGGACGGGAAATTCACCCCTCCACTTT

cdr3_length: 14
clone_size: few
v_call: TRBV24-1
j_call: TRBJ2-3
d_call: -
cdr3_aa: CATTDRSFTDTQYF
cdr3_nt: TGTGCCACGACCGACAGGAGCTTCACAGATACGCAGTATTTT

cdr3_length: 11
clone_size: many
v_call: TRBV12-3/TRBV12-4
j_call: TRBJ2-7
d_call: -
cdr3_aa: CASTYYEKQYF
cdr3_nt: TGTGCCAGCACCTACTACGAGAAGCAGTACTTC

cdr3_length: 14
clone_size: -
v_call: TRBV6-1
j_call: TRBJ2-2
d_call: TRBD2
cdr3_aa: CATKYSGSRGELFF
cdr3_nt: TGTGCCACCAAGTATAGCGGGAGCCGGGGGGAGCTGTTTTTT

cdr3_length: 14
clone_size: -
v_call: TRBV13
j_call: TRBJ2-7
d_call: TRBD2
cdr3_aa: CASSRLAELYEQYF
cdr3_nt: TGTGCCAGCAGCCGACTAGCGGAACTCTACGAGCAGTACTTC

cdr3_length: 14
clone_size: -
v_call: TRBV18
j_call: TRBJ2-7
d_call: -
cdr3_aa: CASSPASVGYEQYF
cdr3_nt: TGTGCCAGCTCACCGGCGAGCGTGGGATACGAGCAGTACTTC

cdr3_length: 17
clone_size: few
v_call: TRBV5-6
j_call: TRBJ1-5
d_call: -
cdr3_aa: CASSTRRGGQYNQPQHF
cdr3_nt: TGTGCCAGCAGCACCCGGAGGGGCGGACAGTACAATCAGCCCCAGCATTTT

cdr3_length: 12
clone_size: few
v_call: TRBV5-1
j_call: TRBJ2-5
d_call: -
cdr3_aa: CASRSDGETQYF
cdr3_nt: TGCGCCAGCAGATCGGACGGCGAGACCCAGTACTTC

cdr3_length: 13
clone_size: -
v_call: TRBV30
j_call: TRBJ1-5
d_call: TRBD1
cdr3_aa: CAWSGQGSQPQHF
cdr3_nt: TGTGCCTGGAGTGGACAGGGTAGCCAGCCCCAGCATTTT

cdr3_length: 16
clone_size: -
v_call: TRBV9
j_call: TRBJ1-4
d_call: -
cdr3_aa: CASSVGRPDTNEKLFF
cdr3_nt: TGTGCCAGCAGCGTAGGTCGGCCCGACACTAATGAAAAACTGTTTTTT

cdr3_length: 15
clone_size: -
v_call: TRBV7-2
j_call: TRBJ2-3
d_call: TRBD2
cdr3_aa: CASSAVAGEIDTQYF
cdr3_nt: TGTGCCAGCAGCGCCGTAGCGGGAGAGATTGATACGCAGTATTTT

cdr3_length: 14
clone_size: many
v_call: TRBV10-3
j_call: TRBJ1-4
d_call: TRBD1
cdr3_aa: CAISPGQGIEKLFF
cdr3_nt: TGTGCCATCAGCCCGGGACAGGGGATAGAAAAACTGTTTTTT

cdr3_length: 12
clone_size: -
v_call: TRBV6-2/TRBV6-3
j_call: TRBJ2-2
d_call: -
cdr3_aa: CASTPNTGELFF
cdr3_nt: TGTGCCAGCACTCCGAACACCGGGGAGCTGTTTTTT

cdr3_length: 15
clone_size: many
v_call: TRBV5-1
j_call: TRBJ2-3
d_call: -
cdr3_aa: CASSSTSRATDTQYF
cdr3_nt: TGCGCCAGCAGCTCCACCTCGAGGGCGACAGATACGCAGTATTTT

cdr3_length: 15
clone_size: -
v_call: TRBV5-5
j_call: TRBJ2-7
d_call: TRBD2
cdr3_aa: CASSLVLAETYEQYF
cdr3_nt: TGTGCCAGCAGCTTGGTGCTAGCGGAAACCTACGAGCAGTACTTC

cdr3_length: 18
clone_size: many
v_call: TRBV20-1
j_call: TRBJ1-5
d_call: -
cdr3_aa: CSARDPGTALGSNQPQHF
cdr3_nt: TGCAGTGCTAGAGATCCTGGGACTGCCCTTGGAAGCAATCAGCCCCAGCATTTT

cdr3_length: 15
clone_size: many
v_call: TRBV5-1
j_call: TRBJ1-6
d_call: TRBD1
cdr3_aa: CASSWGQVENSPLHF
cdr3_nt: TGCGCCAGCAGCTGGGGACAGGTCGAAAATTCACCCCTCCACTTT

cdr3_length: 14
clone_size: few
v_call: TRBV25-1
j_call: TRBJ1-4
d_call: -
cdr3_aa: CASRPWGTSEKLSF
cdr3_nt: TGTGCCAGCAGGCCCTGGGGGACGTCTGAAAAACTGTCTTTT

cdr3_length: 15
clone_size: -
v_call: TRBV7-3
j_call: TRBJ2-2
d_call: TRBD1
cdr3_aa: CASSHRDRAAGELFF
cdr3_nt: TGTGCCAGCAGCCACCGAGACAGGGCGGCCGGGGAGCTGTTTTTT

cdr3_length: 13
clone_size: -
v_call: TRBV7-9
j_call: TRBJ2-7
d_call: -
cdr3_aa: CASSYQGFYEQYF
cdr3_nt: TGTGCCAGCAGTTATCAGGGGTTTTACGAGCAGTACTTC

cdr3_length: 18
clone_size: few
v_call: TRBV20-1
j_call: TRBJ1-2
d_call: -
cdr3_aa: CSAREPCTRIIKAYGYTF
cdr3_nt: TGCAGTGCTAGAGAACCGTGCACCCGAATAATCAAAGCGTATGGCTACACCTTC

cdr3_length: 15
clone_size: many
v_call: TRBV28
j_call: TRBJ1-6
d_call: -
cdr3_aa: CASSLAGGSNSPLHF
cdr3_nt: TGTGCCAGCAGTTTAGCCGGGGGAAGTAATTCACCCCTCCACTTT

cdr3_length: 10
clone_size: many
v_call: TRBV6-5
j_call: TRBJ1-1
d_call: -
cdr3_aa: CASSYRAAFF
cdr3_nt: TGTGCCAGCAGTTACAGGGCGGCTTTCTTT

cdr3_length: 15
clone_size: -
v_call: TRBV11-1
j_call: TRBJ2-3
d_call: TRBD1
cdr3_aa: CASSLGQGRGDTQYF
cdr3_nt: TGTGCCAGCAGCTTGGGACAGGGGAGAGGGGATACGCAGTATTTT

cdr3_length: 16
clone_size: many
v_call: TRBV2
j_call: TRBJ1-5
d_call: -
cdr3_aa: CASRLTARNSNQPQHF
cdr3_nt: TGTGCCAGCAGGCTTACGGCAAGGAATAGCAATCAGCCCCAGCATTTT

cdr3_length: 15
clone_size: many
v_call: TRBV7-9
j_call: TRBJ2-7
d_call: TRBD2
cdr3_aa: CASSNGTSGTYEQYF
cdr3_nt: TGTGCCAGCAGCAATGGGACTAGCGGAACCTACGAGCAGTACTTC

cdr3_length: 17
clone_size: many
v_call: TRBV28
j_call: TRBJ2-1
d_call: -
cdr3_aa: CASSGPLFGGNYNEQFF
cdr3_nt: TGTGCCAGCAGTGGGCCCCTTTTTGGGGGAAACTACAATGAGCAGTTCTTC

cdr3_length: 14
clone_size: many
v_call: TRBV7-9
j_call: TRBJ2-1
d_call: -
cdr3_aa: CASTPLAGYNEQFF
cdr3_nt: TGTGCCAGCACCCCGCTCGCAGGGTACAATGAGCAGTTCTTC

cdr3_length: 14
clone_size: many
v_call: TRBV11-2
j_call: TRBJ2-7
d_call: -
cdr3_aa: CASRTPQHPYEQYF
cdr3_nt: TGTGCCAGCAGGACACCCCAACATCCCTACGAGCAGTACTTC

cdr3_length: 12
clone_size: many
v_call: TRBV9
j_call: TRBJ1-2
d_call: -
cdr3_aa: CASSGGAYGYTF
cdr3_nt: TGTGCCAGCAGCGGGGGAGCATATGGCTACACCTTC

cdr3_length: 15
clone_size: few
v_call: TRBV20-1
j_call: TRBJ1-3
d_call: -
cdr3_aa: CSARGRGNSGNTIYF
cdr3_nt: TGCAGTGCTAGAGGACGAGGTAACTCTGGAAACACCATATATTTT

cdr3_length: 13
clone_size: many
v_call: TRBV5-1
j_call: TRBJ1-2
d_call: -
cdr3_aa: CASSRTEDYGYTF
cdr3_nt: TGCGCCAGCAGCAGGACAGAGGACTATGGCTACACCTTC

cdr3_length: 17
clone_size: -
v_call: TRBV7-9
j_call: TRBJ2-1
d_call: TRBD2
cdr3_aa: CASSPGGLAGAFNEQFF
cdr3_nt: TGTGCCAGCAGCCCCGGCGGACTAGCGGGAGCCTTCAATGAGCAGTTCTTC

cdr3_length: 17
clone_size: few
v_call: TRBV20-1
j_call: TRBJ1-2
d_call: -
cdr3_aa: CSATLDTVAEANYGYTF
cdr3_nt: TGCAGTGCTACTCTTGACACCGTAGCCGAAGCTAACTATGGCTACACCTTC

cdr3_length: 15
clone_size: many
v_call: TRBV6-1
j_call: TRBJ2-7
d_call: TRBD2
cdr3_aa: CASSEGTSGAYEQYF
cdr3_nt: TGTGCCAGCAGTGAGGGGACTAGCGGAGCCTACGAGCAGTACTTC